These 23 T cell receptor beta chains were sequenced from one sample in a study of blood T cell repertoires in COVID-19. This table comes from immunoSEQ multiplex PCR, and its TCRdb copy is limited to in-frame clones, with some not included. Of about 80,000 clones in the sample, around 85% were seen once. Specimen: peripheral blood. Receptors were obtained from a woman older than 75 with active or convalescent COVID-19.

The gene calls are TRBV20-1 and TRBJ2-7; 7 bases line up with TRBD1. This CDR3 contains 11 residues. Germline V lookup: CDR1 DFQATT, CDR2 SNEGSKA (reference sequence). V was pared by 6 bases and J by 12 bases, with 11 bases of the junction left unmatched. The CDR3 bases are TGCAGTGCCCTAGACAGGGCGCAAGCGTACTTC. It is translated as CSALDRAQAYF.

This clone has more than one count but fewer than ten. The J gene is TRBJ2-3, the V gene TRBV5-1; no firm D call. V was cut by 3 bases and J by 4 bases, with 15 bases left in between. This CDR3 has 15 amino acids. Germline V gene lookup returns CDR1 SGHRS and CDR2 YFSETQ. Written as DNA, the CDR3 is TGCGCCAGCAGCTCTGACTCAGTTCGGGCAGATACGCAGTATTTT. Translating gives CASSSDSVRADTQYF.

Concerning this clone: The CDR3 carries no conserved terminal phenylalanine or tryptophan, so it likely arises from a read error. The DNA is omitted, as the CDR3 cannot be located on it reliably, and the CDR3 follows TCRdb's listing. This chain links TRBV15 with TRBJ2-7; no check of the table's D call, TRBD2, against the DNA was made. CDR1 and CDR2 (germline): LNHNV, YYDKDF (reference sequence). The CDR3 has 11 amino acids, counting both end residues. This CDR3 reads CATSPHRRGSL.

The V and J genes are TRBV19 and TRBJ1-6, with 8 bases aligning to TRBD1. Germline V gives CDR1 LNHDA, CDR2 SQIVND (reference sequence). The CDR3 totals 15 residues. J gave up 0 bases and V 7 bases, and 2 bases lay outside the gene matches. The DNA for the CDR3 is TGTGCCAGTAAGGGACAGGACTCCTATAATTCACCCCTCCACTTT. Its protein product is CASKGQDSYNSPLHF.

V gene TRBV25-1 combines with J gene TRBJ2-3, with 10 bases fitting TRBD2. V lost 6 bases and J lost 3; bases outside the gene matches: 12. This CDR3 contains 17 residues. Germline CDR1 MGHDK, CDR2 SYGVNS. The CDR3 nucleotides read TGTGCCAGCAGCCCCCGACATACTAGCGGGGAAACAGATACGCAGTATTTT. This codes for CASSPRHTSGETDTQYF.

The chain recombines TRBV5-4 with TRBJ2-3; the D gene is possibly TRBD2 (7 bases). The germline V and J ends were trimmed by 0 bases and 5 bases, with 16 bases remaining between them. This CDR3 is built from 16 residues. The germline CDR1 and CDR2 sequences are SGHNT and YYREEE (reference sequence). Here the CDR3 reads CASSLVGGGLKDTQYF. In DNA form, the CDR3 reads TGTGCCAGCAGCTTGGTTGGGGGGGGGCTTAAAGATACGCAGTATTTT.

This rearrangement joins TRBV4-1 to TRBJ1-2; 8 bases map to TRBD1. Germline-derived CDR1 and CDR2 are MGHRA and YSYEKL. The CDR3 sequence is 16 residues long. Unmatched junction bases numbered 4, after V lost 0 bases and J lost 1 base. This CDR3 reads CASSQDQGAGNYGYTF. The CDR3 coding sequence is TGCGCCAGCAGCCAAGACCAGGGGGCCGGTAACTATGGCTACACCTTC.

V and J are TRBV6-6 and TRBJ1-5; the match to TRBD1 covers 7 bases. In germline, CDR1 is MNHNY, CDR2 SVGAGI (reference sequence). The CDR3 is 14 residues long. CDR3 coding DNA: TGTTCAGTCCGGGACAGCCTCTCCAATCAGCCCCAGCATTTT. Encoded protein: CSVRDSLSNQPQHF.

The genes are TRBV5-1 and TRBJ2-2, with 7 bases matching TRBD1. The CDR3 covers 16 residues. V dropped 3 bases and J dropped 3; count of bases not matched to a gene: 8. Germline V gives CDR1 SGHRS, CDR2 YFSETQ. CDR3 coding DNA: TGCGCCAGCAGCTCCAGACAGGGATTTCACACCGGGGAGCTGTTTTTT. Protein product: CASSSRQGFHTGELFF.

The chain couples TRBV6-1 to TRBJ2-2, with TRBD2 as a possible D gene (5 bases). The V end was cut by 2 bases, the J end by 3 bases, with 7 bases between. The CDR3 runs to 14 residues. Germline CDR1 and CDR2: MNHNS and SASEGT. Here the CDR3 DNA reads TGTGCCAGCAGTGAACAGCGGTACACCGGGGAGCTGTTTTTT. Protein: CASSEQRYTGELFF.

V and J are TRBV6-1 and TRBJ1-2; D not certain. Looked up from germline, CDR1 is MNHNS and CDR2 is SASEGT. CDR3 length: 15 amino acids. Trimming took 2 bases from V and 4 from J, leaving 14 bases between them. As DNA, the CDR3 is TGTGCCAGCAGTGAACGGACTCAACCGGGCTATGGCTACACCTTC. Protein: CASSERTQPGYGYTF.

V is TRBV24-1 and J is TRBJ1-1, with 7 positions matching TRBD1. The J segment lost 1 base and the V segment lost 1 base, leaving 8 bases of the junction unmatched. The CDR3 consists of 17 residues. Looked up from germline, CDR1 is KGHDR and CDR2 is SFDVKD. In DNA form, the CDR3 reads TGTGCCACCAGTGATTTAGAGGGCAGGGGGGAGAACACTGAAGCTTTCTTT. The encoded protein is CATSDLEGRGENTEAFF.

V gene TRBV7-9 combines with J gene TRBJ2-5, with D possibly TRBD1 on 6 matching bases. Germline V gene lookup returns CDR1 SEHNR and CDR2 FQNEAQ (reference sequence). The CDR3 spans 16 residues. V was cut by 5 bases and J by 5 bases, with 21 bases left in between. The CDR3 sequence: CASSPRGGASTETQYF. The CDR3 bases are TGTGCCAGCAGCCCCAGGGGCGGCGCTTCTACGGAGACCCAGTACTTC.

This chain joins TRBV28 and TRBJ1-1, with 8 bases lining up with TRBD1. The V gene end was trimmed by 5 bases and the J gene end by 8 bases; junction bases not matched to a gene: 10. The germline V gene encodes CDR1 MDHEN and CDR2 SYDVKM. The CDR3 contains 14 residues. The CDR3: CASSPLGQGSEAFF. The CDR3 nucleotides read TGTGCCAGCAGTCCGCTAGGACAGGGTTCAGAAGCTTTCTTT.

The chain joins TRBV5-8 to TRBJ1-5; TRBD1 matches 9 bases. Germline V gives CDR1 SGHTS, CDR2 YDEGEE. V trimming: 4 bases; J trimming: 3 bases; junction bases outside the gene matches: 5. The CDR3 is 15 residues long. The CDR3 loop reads CASSPGQGNNQPQHF. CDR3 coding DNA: TGTGCCAGCAGCCCGGGACAGGGAAACAATCAGCCCCAGCATTTT.

The CDR3 DNA is TGCAGTGCTAGTCCCTACGTCCGCGGGAGGGGCTACGAGCAGTACTTC. Residues: CSASPYVRGRGYEQYF. The chain joins TRBV20-1 to TRBJ2-7; 9 bases map to TRBD2. V was pared by 3 bases and J by 3 bases, with 12 bases of the junction left unmatched. From germline, CDR1 is DFQATT and CDR2 SNEGSKA (reference sequence). The CDR3 extends over 16 amino acids.

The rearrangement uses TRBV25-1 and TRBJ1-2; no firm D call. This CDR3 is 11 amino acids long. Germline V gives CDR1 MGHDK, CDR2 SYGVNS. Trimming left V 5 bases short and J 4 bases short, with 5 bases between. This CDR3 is CASSPGYGYTF. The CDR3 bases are TGTGCCAGCAGTCCCGGCTATGGCTACACCTTC.

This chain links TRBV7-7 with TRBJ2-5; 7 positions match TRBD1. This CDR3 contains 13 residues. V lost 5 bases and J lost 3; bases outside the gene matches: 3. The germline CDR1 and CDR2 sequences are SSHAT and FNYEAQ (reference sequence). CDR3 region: CASSKGQKETQYF. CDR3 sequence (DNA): TGTGCCAGCAGCAAGGGACAGAAAGAGACCCAGTACTTC.

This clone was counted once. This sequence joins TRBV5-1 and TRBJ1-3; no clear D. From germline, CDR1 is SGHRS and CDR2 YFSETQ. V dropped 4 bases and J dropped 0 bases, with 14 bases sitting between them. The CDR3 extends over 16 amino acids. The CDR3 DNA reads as TGCGCCAGCAGCCCCGAAGGAGGGAACTCTGGAAACACCATATATTTT. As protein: CASSPEGGNSGNTIYF.

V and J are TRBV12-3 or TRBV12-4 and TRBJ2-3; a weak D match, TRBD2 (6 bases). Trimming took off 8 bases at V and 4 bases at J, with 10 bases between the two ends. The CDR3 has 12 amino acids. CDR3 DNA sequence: TGTGCCAGCGTATCGGGGGCAGATACGCAGTATTTT. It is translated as CASVSGADTQYF.

The CDR3 DNA is TGCGCCAGCAGCTTAGCCGGGAGCACCGGGGAGCTGTTTTTT. Its protein is CASSLAGSTGELFF. This rearrangement joins TRBV4-3 to TRBJ2-2; tentative D call: TRBD2 (6 bases). There are 14 residues in the CDR3. With 5 bases removed from V and 4 bases from J, the gap between germline ends came to 11 bases. In germline, CDR1 is LGHNA, CDR2 YSLEER.

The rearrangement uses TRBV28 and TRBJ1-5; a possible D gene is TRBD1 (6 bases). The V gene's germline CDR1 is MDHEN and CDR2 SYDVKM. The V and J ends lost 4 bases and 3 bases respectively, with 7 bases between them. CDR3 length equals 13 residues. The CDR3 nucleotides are TGTGCCAGCAGTTGGACAGTCAATCAGCCCCAGCATTTT. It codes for CASSWTVNQPQHF.

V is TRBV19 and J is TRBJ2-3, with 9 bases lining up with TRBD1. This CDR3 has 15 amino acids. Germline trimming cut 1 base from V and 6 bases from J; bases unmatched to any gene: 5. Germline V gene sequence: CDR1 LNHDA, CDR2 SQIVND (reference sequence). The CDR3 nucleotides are TGTGCCAGTAGTATAGCCGGGACAGGGATGGATACGCAGTATTTT. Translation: CASSIAGTGMDTQYF.